These 7 T cell receptor beta chains share one sample of origin, sequenced in a study of blood T cell repertoires in COVID-19. Clones were sequenced by immunoSEQ multiplex PCR, and TCRdb holds only the in-frame ones, with some missing. The table includes 390,000 or so clones, 75% to 90% detected once. The specimen sequenced was peripheral blood. Receptors were obtained from a woman younger than 45 with active or convalescent COVID-19.

The chain employs TRBV6-6 and TRBJ1-5, with D possibly being TRBD1 (6 bases). V lost 9 bases and J 4 bases, leaving 13 bases between the germline ends. Looked up from germline, CDR1 is MNHNY and CDR2 is SVGAGI (reference sequence). The CDR3 is 13 amino acids. The CDR3 protein is CASTGQSNQPQHF. CDR3 DNA sequence: TGTGCCAGTACAGGACAGTCTAATCAGCCCCAGCATTTT.

The chain is built from TRBV15 and TRBJ1-4; D is perhaps TRBD1 (5 bases). The V end lost 3 bases, the J end lost 7 bases, and 18 bases lay between the germline ends. The CDR3 is 16 amino acids. The germline V gene has CDR1 LNHNV and CDR2 YYDKDF (reference sequence). In DNA, the CDR3 is TGTGCCACCAGCAGTCTCCAGGGTCAGCATCGTGAAAAACTGTTTTTT. The encoded protein is CATSSLQGQHREKLFF.

This clone showed up just once. The chain carries TRBV13 and TRBJ1-2, with D perhaps TRBD1 (6 bases). The CDR3 is made up of 14 amino acids. Trimming took 3 bases from V and 7 from J, leaving 15 bases between them. Germline CDR1 reads PRHDT; CDR2 reads FYEKMQ (reference sequence). The CDR3: CASSFSGAGSGYTF. For the CDR3, the DNA is TGTGCCAGCAGCTTCTCAGGGGCTGGGAGTGGCTACACCTTC.

The rearrangement uses TRBV18 and TRBJ1-4, with D unresolved. The V gene's germline CDR1 is KGHSH and CDR2 LQKENI. This CDR3 comprises 12 residues. With 5 bases removed from V and 5 bases from J, the gap between germline ends came to 6 bases. The CDR3: CASSKRNEKLFF. In DNA, the CDR3 is TGTGCCAGCTCAAAGAGAAATGAAAAACTGTTTTTT.

This sequence joins TRBV19 and TRBJ1-5; 7 bases fit TRBD1. The germline V gene has CDR1 LNHDA and CDR2 SQIVND (reference sequence). This CDR3 is 14 amino acids long. This CDR3 is CAAGGKRSNQPQHF. CDR3 nucleotides: TGTGCAGCAGGGGGGAAAAGGAGCAATCAGCCCCAGCATTTT.

The V and J genes are TRBV5-6 and TRBJ2-2, with 7 bases lining up with TRBD1. The V and J ends lost 3 bases and 0 bases, in that order; junction bases with no gene match: 5. The CDR3 runs to 16 residues. CDR1 and CDR2 (germline): SGHDT, YYEEEE. CDR3 DNA: TGTGCCAGCAGCTCCCCAGGACAGGCGAACACCGGGGAGCTGTTTTTT. Translation gives CASSSPGQANTGELFF.

This chain links TRBV5-1 with TRBJ2-1; D remains unclear. V lost 4 bases to trimming and J lost 6 bases, with 14 bases between them. This CDR3 is built from 14 residues. Germline lookup yields CDR1 SGHRS and CDR2 YFSETQ. CDR3 protein: CASSPSVAPNEQFF. The CDR3, as DNA: TGCGCCAGCAGCCCCTCCGTGGCACCCAATGAGCAGTTCTTC. The variable domain in full, with the rest retrieved from reference TRBV5-1 and TRBJ2-1, is KAGVTQTPRYLIKTRGQQVTLSCSPISGHRSVSWYQQTPGQGLQFLFEYFSETQRNKGNFPGRFSGRQFSNSRSEMNVSTLELGDSALYLCASSPSVAPNEQFFGPGTRLTVL.